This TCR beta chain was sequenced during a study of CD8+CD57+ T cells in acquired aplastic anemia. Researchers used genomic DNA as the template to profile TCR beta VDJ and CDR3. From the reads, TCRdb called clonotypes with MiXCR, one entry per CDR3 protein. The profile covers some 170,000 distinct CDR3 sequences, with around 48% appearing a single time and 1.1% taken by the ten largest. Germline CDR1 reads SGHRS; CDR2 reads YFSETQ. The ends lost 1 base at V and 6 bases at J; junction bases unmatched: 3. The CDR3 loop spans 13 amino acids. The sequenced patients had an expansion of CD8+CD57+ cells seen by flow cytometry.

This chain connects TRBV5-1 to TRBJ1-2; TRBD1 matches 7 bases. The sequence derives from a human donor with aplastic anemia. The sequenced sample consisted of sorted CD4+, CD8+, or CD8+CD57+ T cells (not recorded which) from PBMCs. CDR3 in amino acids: CASSLTGVDGYTF. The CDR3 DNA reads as TGCGCCAGCAGCTTGACAGGGGTGGATGGCTACACCTTC.